One and the same sample provided the 31 T cell receptor beta chains below, sequenced in a study of T cell changes during pregnancy in multiple sclerosis. Some clones are missing from TCRdb's copy, which holds only in-frame ones; the method was immunoSEQ multiplex PCR. Of 85,000 to 100,000 clones in the sample, 85% to 95% were seen once. This material consisted of peripheral blood, taken in the first trimester of pregnancy. The receptors were sampled from a female donor with multiple sclerosis, enrolled in a pregnancy study.

The gene calls are TRBV1 and TRBJ1-4; the table's D call, TRBD1, was not checked against the DNA. TRBV1 is an annotated pseudogene. CDR3 length: 14 amino acids. CDR3 loop: CTSSRGSLNEKLFF. The CDR3 DNA follows: TGCACCAGCAGCCGGGGCAGCCTTAATGAAAAACTGTTTTTT.

This chain links TRBV7-2 with TRBJ2-2; D possibly corresponds to TRBD2 (6 bases). Trimming pared 6 bases from V and 6 bases from J, leaving 14 bases between. The CDR3 sequence is 14 residues long. Germline V gene data show CDR1 as SGHTA and CDR2 as FQGNSA. CDR3 bases: TGTGCCAGCAGTCCCGCGGGGCCCCCCGGGGAGCTGTTTTTT. Translation: CASSPAGPPGELFF.

V gene TRBV19 combines with J gene TRBJ2-1, with TRBD1 as a possible D gene (6 bases). There are 15 residues in the CDR3. Germline values: CDR1 LNHDA, CDR2 SQIVND (reference sequence). V lost 9 bases to trimming and J lost 6 bases, with 21 bases between them. In DNA form, the CDR3 reads TGTGCCAGCACAAGGGTAGGGGGATCGGTCAATGAGCAGTTCTTC. This codes for CASTRVGGSVNEQFF.

V gene TRBV28 combines with J gene TRBJ2-1; D possibly corresponds to TRBD1 (5 bases). CDR3 size: 15 residues. Trimming stripped 5 bases from V and 3 bases from J, with 14 bases between. The germline V gene encodes CDR1 MDHEN and CDR2 SYDVKM. DNA for the CDR3: TGTGCCAGCAGTAATAGACAGACTTACTACAATGAGCAGTTCTTC. Its translation: CASSNRQTYYNEQFF. Looking up the rest from reference TRBV28 and TRBJ2-1 gives the full variable domain: DVKVTQSSRYLVKRTGEKVFLECVQDMDHENMFWYRQDPGLGLRLIYFSYDVKMKEKGDIPEGYSVSREKKERFSLILESASTNQTSMYLCASSNRQTYYNEQFFGPGTRLTVL.

The V call is TRBV7-2, the J call TRBJ1-2; weak D call: TRBD1 (6 bases). The V and J ends lost 5 bases and 8 bases respectively, with 12 bases between them. There are 12 residues in the CDR3. The germline V gene encodes CDR1 SGHTA and CDR2 FQGNSA. In DNA, the CDR3 is TGTGCCAGCAGCGGAAACAGGGACGGCTACACCTTC. Translated, it gives CASSGNRDGYTF. Combining the CDR3 with reference TRBV7-2 and TRBJ1-2 gives the whole variable domain GAGVSQSPSNKVTEKGKDVELRCDPISGHTALYWYRQSLGQGLEFLIYFQGNSAPDKSGLPSDRFSAERTGGSVSTLTIQRTQQEDSAVYLCASSGNRDGYTFGSGTRLTVV.

The V gene is TRBV19, the J gene TRBJ2-1; 13 nucleotides agree with TRBD2. Germline CDR1 reads LNHDA; CDR2 reads SQIVND (reference sequence). The CDR3 runs to 15 residues. The V and J ends lost 9 bases and 8 bases, in that order; junction bases with no gene match: 10. CDR3 in amino acids: CASLRTSGRRDEQFF. The CDR3 DNA follows: TGTGCCAGCCTACGGACTAGCGGGAGACGCGATGAGCAGTTCTTC.

The rearrangement joins TRBV9 to TRBJ2-1; no reliable D call. The V end lost 0 bases, the J end lost 6 bases, and 4 bases lay between the germline ends. CDR3 size: 12 residues. Looked up from germline, CDR1 is SGDLS and CDR2 is YYNGEE. In DNA, the CDR3 is TGTGCCAGCAGCGTAGTTAGCAATGAGCAGTTCTTC. Translation gives CASSVVSNEQFF.

The chain employs TRBV5-1 and TRBJ2-3; D might be TRBD1 (6 bases). CDR1 is SGHRS and CDR2 is YFSETQ in the germline V gene. V lost 0 bases and J 4 bases, leaving 12 bases between the germline ends. This CDR3 contains 15 residues. The CDR3 DNA is TGCGCCAGCAGCTTGGGGAAGACAGGTTCAGATACGCAGTATTTT. Protein product: CASSLGKTGSDTQYF.

This chain connects TRBV7-9 to TRBJ2-7, with D unresolved. V was cut by 5 bases and J by 0 bases, with 17 bases left in between. Germline loops: CDR1 SEHNR, CDR2 FQNEAQ (reference sequence). This CDR3 has 16 residues. The CDR3 is CASSRGGGRSSYEQYF. In DNA form, the CDR3 reads TGTGCCAGCAGCCGAGGCGGCGGAAGAAGCTCCTACGAGCAGTACTTC.

The chain combines TRBV9 with TRBJ2-2; D unresolved. CDR3 size: 14 residues. Germline V gives CDR1 SGDLS, CDR2 YYNGEE. Trimming took 2 bases from V and 4 from J, leaving 9 bases between them. DNA for the CDR3: TGTGCCAGCAGCGTGGTCTTCGGCACCGGGGAGCTGTTTTTT. As protein: CASSVVFGTGELFF.

This chain joins TRBV28 and TRBJ2-5, with D possibly matching TRBD1 (6 bases). CDR3 length: 14 amino acids. Germline CDR1 and CDR2: MDHEN and SYDVKM. The V gene lost 3 bases and the J gene lost 5 bases, with 13 bases spanning the gap. The CDR3 DNA reads as TGTGCCAGCAGTTTCGGCCAGGGGACGGAGACCCAGTACTTC. The encoded protein is CASSFGQGTETQYF.

This clone has only one observation. V and J are TRBV6-6 and TRBJ2-2; a possible D gene is TRBD1 (6 bases). V was trimmed by 6 bases and J by 2 bases, leaving 16 bases between them. The V gene's germline CDR1 is MNHNY and CDR2 SVGAGI (reference sequence). This CDR3 region has 16 residues. CDR3 nucleotide sequence: TGTGCCAGCAGGCAACCAGGGGTCCTAAACACCGGGGAGCTGTTTTTT. This translates into CASRQPGVLNTGELFF.

The chain uses TRBV28 and TRBJ2-1; a weak D match, TRBD1 (6 bases). The CDR3 loop spans 10 amino acids. Trimming cost V 10 bases and J 9 bases, with 10 bases left between them. Germline values: CDR1 MDHEN, CDR2 SYDVKM. This CDR3 reads CAIRGVEQFF. The CDR3 DNA reads TGTGCCATCAGGGGAGTTGAGCAGTTCTTC.

The chain has TRBV5-8 and TRBJ1-1; the D is unclear. Trimming stripped 3 bases from V and 4 bases from J, with 10 bases between. The germline CDR1 and CDR2 sequences are SGHTS and YDEGEE. This CDR3 comprises 13 residues. The CDR3 DNA sequence: TGTGCCAGCAGCTATTCGGTAGTCACTGAAGCTTTCTTT. Encoded protein: CASSYSVVTEAFF.

Sample share makes this clone large. The chain employs TRBV5-1 and TRBJ2-5; tentatively, D is TRBD1 (6 bases). Germline V CDR1 and CDR2: SGHRS, YFSETQ. Between the trimmed V and J ends, which lost 4 bases and 5 bases, there was a span of 9 bases. The CDR3 sequence is 12 residues long. The CDR3 nucleotides are TGCGCCAGCAGCCCAGACAGGGAGACCCAGTACTTC. Protein product: CASSPDRETQYF.

V and J are TRBV10-3 and TRBJ2-7, with D possibly TRBD2 on 6 matching bases. V lost 7 bases to trimming and J lost 7 bases, with 20 bases between them. The V gene's germline CDR1 is ENHRY and CDR2 SYGVKD. The CDR3 loop spans 14 amino acids. The CDR3, as DNA: TGTGCCATCAACGGAGGGTCAATCGGAGTGGAGCAGTACTTC. Encoded protein: CAINGGSIGVEQYF.

This rearrangement joins TRBV6-1 to TRBJ2-7; tentative D call: TRBD1 (7 bases). Germline V lookup: CDR1 MNHNS, CDR2 SASEGT. Trimming stripped 8 bases from V and 5 bases from J, with 10 bases between. The CDR3 extends over 11 amino acids. Here the CDR3 reads CASGRGDEQYF. The CDR3, as DNA: TGTGCCAGCGGCAGGGGGGACGAGCAGTACTTC.

This clone has a single count. The V and J genes are TRBV2 and TRBJ2-1; the D gene is possibly TRBD2 (5 bases). Trimming removed 7 bases at V and 6 bases at J, with 13 bases between. CDR1 and CDR2 from the germline V gene are SNHLY and FYNNEI. CDR3 size: 13 residues. CDR3 residues: CASTPGAGNEQFF. The CDR3 nucleotides are TGTGCCAGCACTCCCGGCGCGGGCAATGAGCAGTTCTTC.

This clone was detected once. The rearrangement links TRBV7-2 to TRBJ2-7, with 7 bases aligning to TRBD1. V lost 0 bases and J lost 3; bases outside the gene matches: 2. Germline V gene lookup returns CDR1 SGHTA and CDR2 FQGNSA. The CDR3 covers 14 residues. The CDR3 loop reads CASSLAGQLYEQYF. CDR3 nucleotides: TGTGCCAGCAGCTTAGCGGGACAGCTCTACGAGCAGTACTTC. Variable domain in full (rest from reference TRBV7-2 and TRBJ2-7): GAGVSQSPSNKVTEKGKDVELRCDPISGHTALYWYRQSLGQGLEFLIYFQGNSAPDKSGLPSDRFSAERTGGSVSTLTIQRTQQEDSAVYLCASSLAGQLYEQYFGPGTRLTVT.

The rearrangement links TRBV7-9 to TRBJ2-1; 7 nucleotides agree with TRBD2. Germline CDR1 is SEHNR and CDR2 is FQNEAQ (reference sequence). The CDR3 extends over 16 amino acids. J was trimmed by 4 bases and V by 4 bases; bases with no gene match: 10. For the CDR3, the DNA is TGTGCCAGCAGCTCCTTAGTTGCGGGAGCGTACAATGAGCAGTTCTTC. Its translation is CASSSLVAGAYNEQFF.

This clone appeared a single time. The sample has other DNA sequences that encode this CDR3 too. The chain links TRBV5-1 to TRBJ2-1; TRBD1 aligns across 10 bases. This CDR3 is 15 amino acids long. CDR1 is SGHRS, CDR2 YFSETQ, per germline. Losses at the gene ends were 0 bases for V and 8 bases for J; bases not matched to a gene: 5. CDR3 residues: CASSLAGTGVDEQFF. The CDR3 bases are TGCGCCAGCAGCTTGGCCGGGACAGGGGTCGATGAGCAGTTCTTC.

The V gene is TRBV30, the J gene TRBJ1-1; TRBD1 agrees at 8 bases. J lost 0 bases, V lost 1 base, and 4 bases had no gene match. This CDR3 is built from 15 residues. The germline V gene has CDR1 GTSNPN and CDR2 SVGIG (reference sequence). CDR3 protein: CAWSERTGLNTEAFF. As DNA, the CDR3 is TGTGCCTGGAGTGAAAGGACAGGGTTGAACACTGAAGCTTTCTTT. Supplemented by reference TRBV30 and TRBJ1-1, the full variable domain reads SQTIHQWPATLVQPVGSPLSLECTVEGTSNPNLYWYRQAAGRGLQLLFYSVGIGQISSEVPQNLSASRPQDRQFILSSKKLLLSDSGFYLCAWSERTGLNTEAFFGQGTRLTVV.

The chain joins TRBV11-3 to TRBJ2-2, with 8 bases that match TRBD1. This CDR3 is 14 amino acids long. Per germline, CDR1 SGHNT and CDR2 YENEEA. V was clipped by 5 bases and J by 7 bases; unmatched bases: 6. Here the CDR3 reads CASSPRTGIGELFF. In DNA form, the CDR3 reads TGTGCCAGCAGCCCTAGGACAGGGATCGGGGAGCTGTTTTTT.

V and J are TRBV7-9 and TRBJ2-2, with TRBD2 as a possible D gene (6 bases). V gave up 5 bases and J gave up 2 bases, with 9 bases separating them. Germline CDR1 is SEHNR and CDR2 is FQNEAQ (reference sequence). This CDR3 region has 14 residues. CDR3 region: CASSTGTNTGELFF. The CDR3 nucleotides are TGTGCCAGCAGCACTGGGACTAACACCGGGGAGCTGTTTTTT.

The chain recombines TRBV19 with TRBJ1-2; D is unclear. The CDR3 runs to 13 residues. CDR1 and CDR2 (germline): LNHDA, SQIVND (reference sequence). V was clipped by 3 bases and J by 8 bases, with 13 bases between them. CDR3 region: CASSIGRGRGYTF. CDR3 bases: TGTGCCAGTAGTATTGGCCGGGGTAGGGGCTACACCTTC.

This chain joins TRBV7-9 and TRBJ2-7; D is perhaps TRBD2 (5 bases). This CDR3 spans 14 amino acids. Germline loops: CDR1 SEHNR, CDR2 FQNEAQ (reference sequence). V was clipped by 1 base and J by 0 bases, with 7 bases between them. The CDR3 DNA sequence: TGTGCCAGCAGCTTAGGGGGAGCCTCCTACGAGCAGTACTTC. It specifies CASSLGGASYEQYF.

The chain employs TRBV27 and TRBJ2-5; D unclear. Germline V CDR1 and CDR2: MNHEY, SMNVEV (reference sequence). Deletions cut 5 bases from V and 4 bases from J, with 20 bases between. The CDR3 is made up of 16 amino acids. CDR3: CASSAVGLRFVETQYF. The CDR3 bases are TGTGCCAGCAGTGCGGTAGGATTGCGGTTCGTAGAGACCCAGTACTTC.

This clone appeared a single time. The chain links TRBV28 to TRBJ2-1; no clear D gene. Germline V gene data show CDR1 as MDHEN and CDR2 as SYDVKM. The CDR3 sequence is 16 residues long. V was pared by 3 bases and J by 4 bases, with 16 bases between. CDR3 DNA sequence: TGTGCCAGCAGTTTCCCGGTTACCCGACTTTACAATGAGCAGTTCTTC. Translation: CASSFPVTRLYNEQFF.

V gene TRBV5-6 combines with J gene TRBJ2-1; 9 nucleotides line up with TRBD1. Trimming took 5 bases from V and 1 from J; bases not matched to a gene: 7. The V gene's germline CDR1 is SGHDT and CDR2 YYEEEE. CDR3 length: 16 amino acids. CDR3 in DNA: TGTGCCAGCAGGGAGAGGGGGACAGGGTCCTACAATGAGCAGTTCTTC. It encodes CASRERGTGSYNEQFF.

This clone was observed a single time. The CDR3 nucleotides are TGTGCCAGCAGCTTGTTAGCGGGAGTAAGCAATGAGCAGTTCTTC. It is translated as CASSLLAGVSNEQFF. The chain carries TRBV11-2 and TRBJ2-1, with 9 positions matching TRBD2. Germline loops: CDR1 SGHAT, CDR2 FQNNGV. V shed 3 bases, J shed 6 bases, and the junction held 6 bases outside the gene matches. This CDR3 is 15 amino acids long.

The chain is built from TRBV4-2 and TRBJ2-7; a weak D match, TRBD1 (5 bases). The CDR3 consists of 14 residues. V was cut by 5 bases and J by 4 bases, with 15 bases left in between. Germline V gives CDR1 LGHNA, CDR2 YNFKEQ. CDR3: CASSKSQGGYEQYF. CDR3 nucleotides: TGTGCCAGCAGCAAAAGCCAGGGTGGATACGAGCAGTACTTC.